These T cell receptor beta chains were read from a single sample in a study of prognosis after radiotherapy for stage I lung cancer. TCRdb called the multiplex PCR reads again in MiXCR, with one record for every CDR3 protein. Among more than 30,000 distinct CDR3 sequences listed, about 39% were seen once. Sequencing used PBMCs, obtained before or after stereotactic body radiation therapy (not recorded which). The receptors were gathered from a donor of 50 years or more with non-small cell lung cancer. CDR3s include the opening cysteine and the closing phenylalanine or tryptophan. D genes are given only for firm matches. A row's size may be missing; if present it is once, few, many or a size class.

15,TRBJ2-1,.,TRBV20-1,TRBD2,CSAAGEGSGSYEQFF,TGCAGTGCCGCCGGGGAAGGAAGCGGGAGCTATGAGCAGTTCTTC
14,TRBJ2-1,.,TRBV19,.,CASIDVGPINEQFF,TGTGCCAGTATTGATGTGGGTCCTATCAATGAGCAGTTCTTC
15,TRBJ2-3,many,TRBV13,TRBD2,CASSWVLASTDTQYF,TGTGCCAGCAGCTGGGTACTAGCGAGCACAGATACGCAGTATTTT
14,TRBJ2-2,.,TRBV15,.,CATSRVKNTGELFF,TGTGCCACCAGCAGAGTTAAGAACACCGGGGAGCTGTTTTTT
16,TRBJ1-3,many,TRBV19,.,CASSPRDARSGNTIYF,TGTGCCAGTAGTCCCCGTGACGCCCGCTCTGGAAACACCATATATTTT
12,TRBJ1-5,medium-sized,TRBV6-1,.,CASSEGNQPQHF,TGTGCCAGCAGTGAAGGGAATCAGCCCCAGCATTTT
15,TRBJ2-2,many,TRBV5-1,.,CASSEGRSDTGELFF,TGCGCCAGCAGCGAGGGACGGTCGGACACCGGGGAGCTGTTTTTT
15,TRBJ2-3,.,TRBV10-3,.,CAISPVLVGTDTQYF,TGTGCCATCAGCCCCGTACTCGTGGGCACAGATACGCAGTATTTT
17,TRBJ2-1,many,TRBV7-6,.,CASSLGATGYPYNEQFF,TGTGCCAGCAGCTTAGGGGCCACAGGGTACCCCTACAATGAGCAGTTCTTC
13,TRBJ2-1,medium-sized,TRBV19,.,CASSITGRDEQFF,TGTGCCAGTAGTATTACAGGACGGGATGAGCAGTTCTTC
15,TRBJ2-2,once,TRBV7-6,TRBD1,CASSPGQGFTVELFF,TGTGCCAGCAGCCCAGGACAGGGGTTTACCGTGGAGCTGTTTTTT
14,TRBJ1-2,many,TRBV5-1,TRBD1,CASSTWTGPGGYTF,TGCGCCAGCAGCACCTGGACAGGCCCTGGCGGCTACACCTTC
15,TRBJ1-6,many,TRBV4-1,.,CASSQDGQRGSPLHF,TGCGCCAGCAGCCAAGACGGACAGAGAGGTTCACCCCTCCACTTT
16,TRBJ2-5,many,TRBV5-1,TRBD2,CASSLGGSGEQETQYF,TGCGCCAGCAGCTTGGGGGGTAGCGGGGAGCAAGAGACCCAGTACTTC
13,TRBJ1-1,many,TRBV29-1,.,CSVEPGLNTEAFF,TGCAGCGTTGAGCCGGGATTGAACACTGAAGCTTTCTTT
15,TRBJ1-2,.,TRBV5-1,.,CASSLAGGGSGGYTF,TGCGCCAGCAGCTTGGCAGGTGGCGGCTCGGGTGGCTACACCTTC
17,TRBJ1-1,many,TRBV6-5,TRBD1,CASSNYYQGAEITEAFF,TGTGCCAGCAGTAACTATTATCAGGGGGCGGAAATTACTGAAGCTTTCTTT
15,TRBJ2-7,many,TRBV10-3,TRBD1,CAISAGTGVLYEQYF,TGTGCCATCAGCGCCGGGACAGGGGTATTATACGAGCAGTACTTC
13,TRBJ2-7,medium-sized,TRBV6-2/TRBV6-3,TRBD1,CASRDRVLWEQYF,TGTGCCAGCAGGGACAGGGTCCTATGGGAGCAGTACTTC
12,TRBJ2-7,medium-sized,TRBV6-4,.,CASSESGYEQYF,TGTGCCAGCAGTGAATCCGGCTACGAGCAGTACTTC
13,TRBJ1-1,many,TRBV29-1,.,CSVPGLGNTEAFF,TGCAGCGTCCCGGGACTGGGAAACACTGAAGCTTTCTTT
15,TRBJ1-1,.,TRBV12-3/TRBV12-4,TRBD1,CASSREGQGLTEAFF,TGTGCCAGCAGTAGGGAGGGACAGGGGTTGACTGAAGCTTTCTTT
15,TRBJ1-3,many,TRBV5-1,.,CASSLDGGSGNTIYF,TGCGCCAGCAGCTTGGATGGCGGCTCTGGAAACACCATATATTTT
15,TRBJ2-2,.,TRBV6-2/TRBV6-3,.,CASRTGQSWTGELFF,TGTGCCAGCAGGACCGGACAGTCGTGGACCGGGGAGCTGTTCTTT
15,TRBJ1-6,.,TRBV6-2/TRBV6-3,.,CASSYGARKNSPLHF,TGTGCCAGCAGTTACGGGGCGCGCAAGAATTCACCCCTCCACTTT
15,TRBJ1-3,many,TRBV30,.,CAWSVEGSSGNTIYF,TGTGCCTGGAGTGTAGAGGGGAGCTCTGGAAACACCATATATTTT
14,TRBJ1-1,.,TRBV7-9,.,CASSLEVQNTEAFF,TGTGCCAGCAGCTTAGAGGTACAAAACACTGAAGCTTTCTTT
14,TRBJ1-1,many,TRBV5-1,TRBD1,CASSFQGAATEAFF,TGCGCCAGCAGCTTCCAGGGGGCGGCCACTGAAGCTTTCTTT
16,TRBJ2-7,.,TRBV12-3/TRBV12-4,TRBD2,CASSLGLAYIHYERYF,TGTGCCAGCAGTCTGGGACTAGCGTATATCCATTACGAGCGGTACTTC
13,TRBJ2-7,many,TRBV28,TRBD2,CASSAPGGHEQYF,TGTGCCAGCAGTGCTCCGGGAGGCCACGAGCAGTACTTC
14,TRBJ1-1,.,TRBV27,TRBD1,CARSFAAGTGEAFF,TGTGCCAGAAGTTTTGCCGCGGGGACAGGGGAAGCTTTCTTT
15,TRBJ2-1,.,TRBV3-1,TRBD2,CASSLIAGAYNEQFF,TGTGCCAGCAGCCTTATAGCGGGAGCCTACAATGAGCAGTTCTTC
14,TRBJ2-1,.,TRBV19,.,CASTPGREYNEQFF,TGTGCCAGTACCCCCGGACGGGAATACAATGAGCAGTTCTTC
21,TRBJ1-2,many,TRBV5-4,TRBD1,CASSRGQGAGNIFVSSYGYTF,TGTGCCAGCAGCCGCGGACAGGGGGCAGGTAACATCTTTGTCTCAAGCTATGGCTACACCTTC
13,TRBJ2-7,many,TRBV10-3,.,CAISEYRAYEQYF,TGTGCCATCAGTGAGTACAGGGCCTACGAGCAGTACTTC
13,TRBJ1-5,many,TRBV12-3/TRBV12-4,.,CASSLGRGDPQHF,TGTGCCAGCAGTTTGGGGCGAGGGGATCCCCAGCATTTT
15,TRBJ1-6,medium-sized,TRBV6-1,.,CASSEGQIYNSPLHF,TGTGCCAGCAGTGAAGGTCAGATCTATAATTCACCCCTCCACTTT
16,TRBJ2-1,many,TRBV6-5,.,CASSSFRGGGEAEQFF,TGTGCCAGCAGTTCGTTCAGGGGGGGGGGCGAAGCTGAGCAGTTCTTC
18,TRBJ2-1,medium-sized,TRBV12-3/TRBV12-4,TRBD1,CASSTGTGVLISYNEQFF,TGTGCCAGCAGTACCGGGACAGGGGTCCTTATTTCCTACAATGAGCAGTTCTTC
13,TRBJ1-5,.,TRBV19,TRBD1,CASSGQASQPQHF,TGTGCCAGCAGTGGACAGGCGAGTCAGCCCCAGCATTTT
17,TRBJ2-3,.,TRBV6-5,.,CASSYARVAFRTDTQYF,TGTGCCAGCAGTTACGCCAGGGTAGCCTTTCGCACAGATACGCAGTATTTT
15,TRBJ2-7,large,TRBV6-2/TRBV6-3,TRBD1,CASSGSVQGSSEQYF,TGTGCCAGCAGTGGTTCGGTACAGGGGAGCAGCGAGCAGTACTTC
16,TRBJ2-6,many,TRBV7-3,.,CASSLGHLSGANVLTF,TGTGCCAGCAGCTTAGGACACCTCTCTGGGGCCAACGTCCTGACTTTC
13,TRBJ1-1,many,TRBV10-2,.,CASSQGEIRRAFF,TGCGCCAGCTCACAGGGAGAGATCCGGAGAGCTTTCTTT
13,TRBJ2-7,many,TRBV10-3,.,CAIAGAYSYEQYF,TGTGCCATCGCGGGGGCCTACTCCTACGAGCAGTACTTC
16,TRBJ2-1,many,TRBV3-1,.,CASSQAEAGGYNEQFF,TGTGCCAGCAGCCAAGCTGAGGCCGGAGGCTACAATGAGCAGTTCTTC
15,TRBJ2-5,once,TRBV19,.,CASSMSERVQETQYF,TGTGCCAGTAGTATGTCGGAAAGGGTGCAAGAGACCCAGTACTTC
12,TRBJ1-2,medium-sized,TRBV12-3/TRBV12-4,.,CASSSRAGGYTF,TGTGCCAGCAGTAGCAGGGCGGGAGGCTACACCTTC
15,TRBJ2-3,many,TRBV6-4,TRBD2,CASSPGTSGRDTQYF,TGTGCCAGCAGCCCCGGGACTAGCGGGAGAGATACGCAGTATTTT
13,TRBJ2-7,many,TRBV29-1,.,CSVEDARDYEQYF,TGCAGCGTTGAAGATGCGAGGGACTACGAGCAGTACTTC
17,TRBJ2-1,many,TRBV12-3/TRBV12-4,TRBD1,CASTLGQPGPRGNEQFF,TGTGCCAGCACCCTGGGACAGCCTGGCCCAAGGGGCAATGAGCAGTTCTTC
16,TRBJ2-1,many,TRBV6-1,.,CASSEGARSSYNEQFF,TGTGCCAGCAGTGAAGGGGCGAGGAGCTCCTACAATGAGCAGTTCTTC
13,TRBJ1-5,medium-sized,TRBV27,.,CASSEQGRQPQHF,TGTGCCAGCAGTGAACAGGGAAGGCAGCCCCAGCATTTT
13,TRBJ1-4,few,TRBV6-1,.,CASRPVAVEKLFF,TGTGCCAGCAGACCGGTGGCCGTCGAAAAACTGTTTTTT